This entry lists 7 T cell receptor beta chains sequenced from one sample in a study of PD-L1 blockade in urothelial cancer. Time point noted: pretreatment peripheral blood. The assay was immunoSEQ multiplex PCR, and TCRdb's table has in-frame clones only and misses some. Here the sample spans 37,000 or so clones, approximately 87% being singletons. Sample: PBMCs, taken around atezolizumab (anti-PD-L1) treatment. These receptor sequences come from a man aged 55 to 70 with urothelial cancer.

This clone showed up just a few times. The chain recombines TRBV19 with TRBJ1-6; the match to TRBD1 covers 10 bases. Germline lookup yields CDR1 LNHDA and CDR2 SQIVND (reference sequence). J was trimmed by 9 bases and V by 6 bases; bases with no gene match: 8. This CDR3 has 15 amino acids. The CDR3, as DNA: TGTGCCAGTAGCCCCGGGACAGGGGTTGGTTCACCCCTCCACTTT. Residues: CASSPGTGVGSPLHF.

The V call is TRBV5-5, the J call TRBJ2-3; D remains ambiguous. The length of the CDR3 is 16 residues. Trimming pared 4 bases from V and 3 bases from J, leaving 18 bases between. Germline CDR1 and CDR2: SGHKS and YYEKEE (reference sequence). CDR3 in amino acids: CASSPDVGFGTDTQYF. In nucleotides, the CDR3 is TGTGCCAGCAGCCCTGACGTCGGATTCGGGACAGATACGCAGTATTTT.

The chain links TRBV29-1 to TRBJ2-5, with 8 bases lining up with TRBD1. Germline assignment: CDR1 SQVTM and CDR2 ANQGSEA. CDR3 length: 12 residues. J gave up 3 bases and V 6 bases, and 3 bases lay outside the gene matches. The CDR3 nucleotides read TGCAGCGTCCACAGGGGGGAAGAGACCCAGTACTTC. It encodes CSVHRGEETQYF.

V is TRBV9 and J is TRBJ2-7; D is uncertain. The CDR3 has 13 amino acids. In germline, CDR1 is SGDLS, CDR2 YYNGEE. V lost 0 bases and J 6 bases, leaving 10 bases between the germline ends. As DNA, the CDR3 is TGTGCCAGCAGCGTAGACCCCCCCGGCGAGCAGTACTTC. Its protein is CASSVDPPGEQYF.

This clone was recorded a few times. This chain's CDR3 is CASSLSAGTNYGYTF. For the CDR3, the DNA is TGCGCCAGCAGCTTGTCGGCAGGGACTAACTATGGCTACACCTTC. V and J are TRBV5-1 and TRBJ1-2; maybe TRBD1 (5 bases). V dropped 1 base and J dropped 0 bases, with 10 bases sitting between them. Germline assignment: CDR1 SGHRS and CDR2 YFSETQ. The CDR3 length is 15 residues.

CDR3 loop: CASSPHQLAGGDEQYF. The CDR3 region has the DNA TGTGCCAGCAGTCCACACCAACTAGCGGGAGGGGACGAGCAGTACTTC. The V call is TRBV28, the J call TRBJ2-7; 13 nucleotides match TRBD2. The V gene end was trimmed by 5 bases and the J gene end by 5 bases; junction bases not matched to a gene: 9. The CDR3 spans 16 residues. Germline CDR1 reads MDHEN; CDR2 reads SYDVKM.

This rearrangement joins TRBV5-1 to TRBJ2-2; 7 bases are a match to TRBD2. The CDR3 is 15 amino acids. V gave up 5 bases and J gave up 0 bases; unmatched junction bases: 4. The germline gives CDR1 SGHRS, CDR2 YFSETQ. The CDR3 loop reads CASSPSGANTGELFF. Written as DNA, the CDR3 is TGCGCCAGCAGTCCTAGCGGCGCGAACACCGGGGAGCTGTTTTTT.